This T cell receptor (beta chain) was recovered during a study of response to subunit inactivated influenza vaccine. Study-level findings and limits: Only a handful of new T cells, the authors suggested, are recruited with each seasonal influenza vaccination.

The CDR3 covers 16 residues. Trimming shortened V by 0 bases and J by 3 bases, and 15 bases separated the two germline ends. Germline values: CDR1 MNHEY, CDR2 SVGEGT. With regard to this clonotype: Its matching antigen is unknown.

TCRdb fed the RT-PCR reads into MiXCR, producing one record per CDR3 protein. The sample lists approximately 480,000 distinct CDR3 sequences; 11% were seen once. This receptor was obtained from a man in his fifties who received an inactivated influenza vaccine. Sequenced here: PBMCs from blood, sampled about 40 days after vaccination. The rearrangement joins TRBV6-2 or TRBV6-3 to TRBJ2-7, with a tentative D call TRBD2 (7 bases). The CDR3 nucleotides read TGTGCCAGCAGTTACTCGAGCGGGACACCACGCTACGAGCAGTACTTC. Protein product: CASSYSSGTPRYEQYF.